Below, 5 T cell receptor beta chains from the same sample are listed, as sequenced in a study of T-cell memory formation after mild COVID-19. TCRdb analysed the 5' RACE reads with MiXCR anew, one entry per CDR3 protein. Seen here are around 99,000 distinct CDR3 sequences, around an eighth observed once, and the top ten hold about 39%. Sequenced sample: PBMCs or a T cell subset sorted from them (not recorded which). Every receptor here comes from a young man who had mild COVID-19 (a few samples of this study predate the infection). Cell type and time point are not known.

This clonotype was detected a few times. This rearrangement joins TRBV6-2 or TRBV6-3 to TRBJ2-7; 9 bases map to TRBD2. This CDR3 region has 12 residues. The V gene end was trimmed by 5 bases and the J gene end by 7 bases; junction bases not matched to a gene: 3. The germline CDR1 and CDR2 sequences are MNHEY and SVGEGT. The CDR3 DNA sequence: TGTGCCAGCAGTCGGCTAGCGGGAGAGCAGTACTTC. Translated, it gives CASSRLAGEQYF.

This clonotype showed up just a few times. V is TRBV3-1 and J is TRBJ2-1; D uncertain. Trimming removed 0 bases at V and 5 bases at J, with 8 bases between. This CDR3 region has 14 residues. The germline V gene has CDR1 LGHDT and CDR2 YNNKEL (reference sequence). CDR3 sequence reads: CASSQDHGNNEQFF. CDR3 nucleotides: TGTGCCAGCAGCCAAGATCACGGCAACAATGAGCAGTTCTTC.

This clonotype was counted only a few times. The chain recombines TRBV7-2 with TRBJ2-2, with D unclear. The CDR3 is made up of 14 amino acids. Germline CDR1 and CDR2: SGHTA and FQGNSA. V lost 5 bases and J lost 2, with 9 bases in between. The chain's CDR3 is CASSRTTNTGELFF. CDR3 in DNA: TGTGCCAGCAGCCGGACGACTAACACCGGGGAGCTGTTTTTT.

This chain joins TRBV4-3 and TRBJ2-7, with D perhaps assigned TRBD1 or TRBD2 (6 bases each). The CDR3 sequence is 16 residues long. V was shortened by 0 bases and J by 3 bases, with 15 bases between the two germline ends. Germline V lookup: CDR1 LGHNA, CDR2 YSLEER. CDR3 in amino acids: CASSQDHRGPGYEQYF. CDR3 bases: TGCGCCAGCAGCCAAGATCATCGGGGGCCAGGCTACGAGCAGTACTTC.

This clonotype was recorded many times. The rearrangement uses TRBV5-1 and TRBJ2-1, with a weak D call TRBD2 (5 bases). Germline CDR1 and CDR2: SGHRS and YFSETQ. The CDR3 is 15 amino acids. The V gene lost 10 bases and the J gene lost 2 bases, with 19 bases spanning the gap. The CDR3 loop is CAGEGATKPYNEQFF. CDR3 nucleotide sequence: TGCGCCGGTGAGGGTGCCACAAAACCCTACAATGAGCAGTTCTTC.